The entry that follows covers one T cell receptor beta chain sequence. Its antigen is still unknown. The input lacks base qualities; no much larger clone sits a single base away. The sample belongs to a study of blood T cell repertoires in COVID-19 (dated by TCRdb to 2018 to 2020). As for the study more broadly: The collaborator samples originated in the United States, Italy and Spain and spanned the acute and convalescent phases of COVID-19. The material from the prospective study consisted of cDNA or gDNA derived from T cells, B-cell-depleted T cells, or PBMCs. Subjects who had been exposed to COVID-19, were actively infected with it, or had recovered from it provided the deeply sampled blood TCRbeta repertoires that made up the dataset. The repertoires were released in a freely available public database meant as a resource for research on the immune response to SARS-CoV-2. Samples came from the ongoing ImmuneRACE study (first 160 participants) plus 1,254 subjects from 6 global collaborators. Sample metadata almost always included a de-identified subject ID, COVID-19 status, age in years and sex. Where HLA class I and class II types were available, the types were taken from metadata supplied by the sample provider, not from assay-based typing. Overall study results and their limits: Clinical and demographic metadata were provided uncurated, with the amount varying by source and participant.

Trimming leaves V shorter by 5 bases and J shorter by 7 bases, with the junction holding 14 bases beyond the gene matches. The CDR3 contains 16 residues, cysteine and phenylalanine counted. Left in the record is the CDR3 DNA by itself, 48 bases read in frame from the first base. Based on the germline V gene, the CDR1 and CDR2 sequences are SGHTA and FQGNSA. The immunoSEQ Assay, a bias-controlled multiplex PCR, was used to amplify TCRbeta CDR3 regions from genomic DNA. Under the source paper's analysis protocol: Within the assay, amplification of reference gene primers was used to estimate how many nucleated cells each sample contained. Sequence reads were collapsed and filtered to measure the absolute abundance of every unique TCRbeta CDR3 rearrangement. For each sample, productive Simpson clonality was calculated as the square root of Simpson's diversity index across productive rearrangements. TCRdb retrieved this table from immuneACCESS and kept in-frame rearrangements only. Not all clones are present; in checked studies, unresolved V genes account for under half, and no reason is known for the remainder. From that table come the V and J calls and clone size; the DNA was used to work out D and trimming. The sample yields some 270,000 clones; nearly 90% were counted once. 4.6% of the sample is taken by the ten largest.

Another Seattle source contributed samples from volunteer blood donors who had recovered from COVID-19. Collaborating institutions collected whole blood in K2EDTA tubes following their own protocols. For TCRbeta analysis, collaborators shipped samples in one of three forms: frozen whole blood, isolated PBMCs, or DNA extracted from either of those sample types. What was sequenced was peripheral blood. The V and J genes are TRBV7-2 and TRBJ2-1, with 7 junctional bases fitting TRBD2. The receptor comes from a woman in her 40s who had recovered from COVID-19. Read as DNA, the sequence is TGTGCCAGCAGCCCACAACCGGGAGGAAGTAGGAATGAGCAGTTCTTC. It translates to CASSPQPGGSRNEQFF. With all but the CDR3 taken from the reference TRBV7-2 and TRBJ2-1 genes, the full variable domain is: GAGVSQSPSNKVTEKGKDVELRCDPISGHTALYWYRQSLGQGLEFLIYFQGNSAPDKSGLPSDRFSAERTGGSVSTLTIQRTQQEDSAVYLCASSPQPGGSRNEQFFGPGTRLTVL.